This TCR beta chain was retrieved from a study of blood T cell repertoires in COVID-19. Study summary: Samples taken during acute and convalescent COVID-19 were collected in the United States, Italy and Spain. Sources were T cells, B-cell-depleted T cells, or PBMCs; the material itself was cDNA or gDNA.

In the original workflow: By means of reference gene primer amplification, nucleated cell counts were estimated. Measured with immunoSEQ multiplex PCR; TCRdb has only the in-frame clones, and not every one. V, J and clone size are those of that table, while D and trimming were read from the DNA. The repertoire holds about 170,000 clones, with about four fifths as singletons. Seattle cases were enrolled at active infection and followed longitudinally. Germline V gene data show CDR1 as MDHEN and CDR2 as SYDVKM. The CDR3 is 13 amino acids. Many counts were recorded for this clone. This clonotype was sampled from a woman of 80 years or more with COVID-19, enrolled during active disease. The chain recombines TRBV28 with TRBJ1-5; D may be TRBD1 (6 bases). Sequencing was carried out using peripheral blood. CDR3 in amino acids: CAGGRAINQPQHF. In DNA form, the CDR3 reads TGTGCTGGGGGCAGGGCGATCAATCAGCCCCAGCATTTT.